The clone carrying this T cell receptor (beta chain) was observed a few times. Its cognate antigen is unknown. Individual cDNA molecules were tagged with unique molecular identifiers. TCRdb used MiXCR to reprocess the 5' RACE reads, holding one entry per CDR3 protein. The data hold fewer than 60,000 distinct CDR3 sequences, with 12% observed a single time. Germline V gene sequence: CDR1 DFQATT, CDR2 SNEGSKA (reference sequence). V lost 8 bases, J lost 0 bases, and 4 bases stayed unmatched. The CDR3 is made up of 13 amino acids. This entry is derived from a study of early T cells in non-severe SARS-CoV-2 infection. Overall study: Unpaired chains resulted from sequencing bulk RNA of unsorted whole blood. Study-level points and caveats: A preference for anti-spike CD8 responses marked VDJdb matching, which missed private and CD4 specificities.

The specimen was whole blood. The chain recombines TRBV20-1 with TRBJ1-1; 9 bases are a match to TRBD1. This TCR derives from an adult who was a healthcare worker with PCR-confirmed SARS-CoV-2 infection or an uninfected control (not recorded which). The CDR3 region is CSSDRGMNTEAFF. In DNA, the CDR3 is TGCAGTTCAGACAGGGGGATGAACACTGAAGCTTTCTTT.